The clone carrying this TCR beta chain was recorded once. Its antigen is unidentified. This CDR3 contains 13 residues. Method: immunoSEQ multiplex PCR; TCRdb's copy keeps in-frame clones and lacks some. The repertoire consists of 2,500,000 or so clones, with around 90% occurring once and the leading ten covering 0.37%. The record originates from a study of shared clonotypes between healthy human individuals. Study findings and constraints: Naive CD4 clonotypes were shared across a handful of donors at roughly 4.6%.

The chain carries TRBV21-1 and TRBJ1-1; the table's D call TRBD1 went unverified against the DNA. TRBV21-1 is marked as a pseudogene. This receptor was obtained from a man younger than 30 in good health. Some clones in this sample may be carry-over from other donors' samples. Sequences were obtained from naive CD4+ T cells from PBMCs. Subset meaning: CD45RA+ positively selected. The chain's CDR3 is CASSKTPQATAFF. Here the CDR3 DNA reads TGTGCCAGCAGCAAAACCCCTCAGGCTACAGCTTTCTTT.